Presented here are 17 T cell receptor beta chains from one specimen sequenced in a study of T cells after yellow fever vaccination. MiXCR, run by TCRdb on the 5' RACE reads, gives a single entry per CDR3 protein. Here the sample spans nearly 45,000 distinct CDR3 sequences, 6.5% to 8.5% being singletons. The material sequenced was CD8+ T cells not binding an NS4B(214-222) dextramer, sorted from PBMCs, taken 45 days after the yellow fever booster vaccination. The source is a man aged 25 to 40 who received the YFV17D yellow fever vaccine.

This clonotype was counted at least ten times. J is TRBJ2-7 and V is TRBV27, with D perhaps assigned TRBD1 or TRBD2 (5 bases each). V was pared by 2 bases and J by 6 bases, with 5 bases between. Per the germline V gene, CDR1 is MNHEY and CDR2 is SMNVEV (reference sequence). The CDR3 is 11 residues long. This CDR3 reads CASSLGTEQYF. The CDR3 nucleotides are TGTGCCAGCAGTTTAGGGACCGAGCAGTACTTC.

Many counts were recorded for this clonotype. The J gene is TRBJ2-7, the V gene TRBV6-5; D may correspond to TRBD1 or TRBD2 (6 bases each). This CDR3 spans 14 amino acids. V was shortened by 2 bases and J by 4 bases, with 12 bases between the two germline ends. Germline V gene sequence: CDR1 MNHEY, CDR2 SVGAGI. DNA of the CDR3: TGTGCCAGCAGTTACGGCCTAGGGGGGTACGAGCAGTACTTC. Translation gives CASSYGLGGYEQYF.

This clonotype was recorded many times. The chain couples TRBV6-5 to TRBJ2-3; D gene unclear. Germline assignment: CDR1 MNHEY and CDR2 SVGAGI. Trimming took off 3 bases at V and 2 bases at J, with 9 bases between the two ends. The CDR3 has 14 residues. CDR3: CASSYEVPTDTQYF. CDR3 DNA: TGTGCCAGCAGTTATGAGGTACCCACAGATACGCAGTATTTT.

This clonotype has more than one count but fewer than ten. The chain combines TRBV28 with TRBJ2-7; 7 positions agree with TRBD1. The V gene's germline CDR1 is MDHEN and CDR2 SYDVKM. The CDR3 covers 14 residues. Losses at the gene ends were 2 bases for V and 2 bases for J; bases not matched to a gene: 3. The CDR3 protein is CASSLGDRAYEQYF. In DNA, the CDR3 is TGTGCCAGCAGTTTAGGGGACAGAGCCTACGAGCAGTACTTC.

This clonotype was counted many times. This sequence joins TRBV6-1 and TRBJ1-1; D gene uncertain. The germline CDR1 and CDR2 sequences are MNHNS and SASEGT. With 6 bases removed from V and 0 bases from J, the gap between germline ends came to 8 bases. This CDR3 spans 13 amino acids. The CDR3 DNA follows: TGTGCCAGCAGATGGGGTTTGAACACTGAAGCTTTCTTT. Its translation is CASRWGLNTEAFF.

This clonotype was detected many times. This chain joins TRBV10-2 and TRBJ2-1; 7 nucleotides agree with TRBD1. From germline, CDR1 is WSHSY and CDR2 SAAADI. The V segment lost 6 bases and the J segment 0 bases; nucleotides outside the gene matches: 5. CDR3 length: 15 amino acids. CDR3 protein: CASRFPGGSYNEQFF. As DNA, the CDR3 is TGCGCCAGCAGGTTCCCAGGGGGCTCCTACAATGAGCAGTTCTTC.

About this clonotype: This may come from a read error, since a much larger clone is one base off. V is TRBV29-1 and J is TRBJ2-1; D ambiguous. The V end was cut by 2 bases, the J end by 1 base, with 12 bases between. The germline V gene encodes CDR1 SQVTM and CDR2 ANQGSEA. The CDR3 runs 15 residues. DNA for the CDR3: TGCAGCGTTGAACTTGGGGAAGGGTCCTACAATGAGCAGTTCTTC. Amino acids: CSVELGEGSYNEQFF.

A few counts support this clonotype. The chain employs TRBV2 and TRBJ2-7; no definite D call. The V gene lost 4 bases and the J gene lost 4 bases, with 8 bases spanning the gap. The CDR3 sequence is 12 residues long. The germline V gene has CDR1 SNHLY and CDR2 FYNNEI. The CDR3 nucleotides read TGTGCCAGCAGTGGAGCCTCTTACGAGCAGTACTTC. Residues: CASSGASYEQYF.

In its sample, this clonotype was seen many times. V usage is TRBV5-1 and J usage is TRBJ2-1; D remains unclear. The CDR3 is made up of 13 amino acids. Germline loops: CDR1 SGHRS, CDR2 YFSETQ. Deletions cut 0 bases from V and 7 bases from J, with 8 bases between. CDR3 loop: CASSLVDLNEQFF. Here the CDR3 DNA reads TGCGCCAGCAGCTTGGTTGACTTGAATGAGCAGTTCTTC. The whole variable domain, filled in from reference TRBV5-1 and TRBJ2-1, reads KAGVTQTPRYLIKTRGQQVTLSCSPISGHRSVSWYQQTPGQGLQFLFEYFSETQRNKGNFPGRFSGRQFSNSRSEMNVSTLELGDSALYLCASSLVDLNEQFFGPGTRLTVL.

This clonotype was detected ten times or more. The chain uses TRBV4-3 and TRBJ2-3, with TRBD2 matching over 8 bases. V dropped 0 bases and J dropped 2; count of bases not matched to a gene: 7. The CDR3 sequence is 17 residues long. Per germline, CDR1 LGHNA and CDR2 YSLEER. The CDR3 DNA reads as TGCGCCAGCAGCCAAGATCTCCCTAGCGGGTACACAGATACGCAGTATTTT. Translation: CASSQDLPSGYTDTQYF.

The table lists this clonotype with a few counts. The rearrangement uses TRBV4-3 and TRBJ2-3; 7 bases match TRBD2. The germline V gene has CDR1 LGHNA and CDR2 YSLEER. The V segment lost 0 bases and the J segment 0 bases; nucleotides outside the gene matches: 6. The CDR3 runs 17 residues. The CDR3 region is CASSQEGGEWSTDTQYF. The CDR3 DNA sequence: TGCGCCAGCAGCCAAGAGGGGGGGGAGTGGAGCACAGATACGCAGTATTTT.

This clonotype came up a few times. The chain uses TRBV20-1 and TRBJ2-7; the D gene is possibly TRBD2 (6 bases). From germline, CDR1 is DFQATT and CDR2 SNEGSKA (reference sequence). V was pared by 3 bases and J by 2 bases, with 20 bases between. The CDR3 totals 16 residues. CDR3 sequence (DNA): TGCAGTGCTAGCCCCCAATGGATAGCGGACCCCTACGAGCAGTACTTC. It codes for CSASPQWIADPYEQYF.

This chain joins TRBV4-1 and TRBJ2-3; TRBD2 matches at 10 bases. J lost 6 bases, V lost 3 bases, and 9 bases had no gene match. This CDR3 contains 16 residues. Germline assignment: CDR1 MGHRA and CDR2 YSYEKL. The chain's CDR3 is CASSQIGLAAMDTQYF. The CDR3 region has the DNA TGCGCCAGCAGCCAGATAGGACTAGCGGCTATGGATACGCAGTATTTT.

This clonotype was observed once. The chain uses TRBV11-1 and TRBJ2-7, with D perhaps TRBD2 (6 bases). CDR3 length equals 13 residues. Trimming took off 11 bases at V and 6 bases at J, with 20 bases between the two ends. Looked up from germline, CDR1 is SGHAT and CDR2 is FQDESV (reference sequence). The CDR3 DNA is TGTGCCTGCTGTTTGGGGGGAACGGGCGAGCAGTACTTC. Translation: CACCLGGTGEQYF. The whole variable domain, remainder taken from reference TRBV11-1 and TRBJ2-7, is EAEVAQSPRYKITEKSQAVAFWCDPISGHATLYWYRQILGQGPELLVQFQDESVVDDSQLPKDRFSAERLKGVDSTLKIQPAELGDSAMYLCACCLGGTGEQYFGPGTRLTVT.

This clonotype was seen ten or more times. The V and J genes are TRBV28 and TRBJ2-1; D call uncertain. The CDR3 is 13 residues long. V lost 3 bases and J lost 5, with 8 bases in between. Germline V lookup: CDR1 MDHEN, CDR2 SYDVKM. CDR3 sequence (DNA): TGTGCCAGCAGTTTTCGGCCCAACAATGAGCAGTTCTTC. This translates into CASSFRPNNEQFF.

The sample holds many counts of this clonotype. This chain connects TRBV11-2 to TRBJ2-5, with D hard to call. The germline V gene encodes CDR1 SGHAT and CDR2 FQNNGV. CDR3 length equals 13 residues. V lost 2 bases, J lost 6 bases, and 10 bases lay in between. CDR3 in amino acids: CASSLSQIQTQYF. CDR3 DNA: TGTGCCAGCAGCTTATCACAGATTCAGACCCAGTACTTC.

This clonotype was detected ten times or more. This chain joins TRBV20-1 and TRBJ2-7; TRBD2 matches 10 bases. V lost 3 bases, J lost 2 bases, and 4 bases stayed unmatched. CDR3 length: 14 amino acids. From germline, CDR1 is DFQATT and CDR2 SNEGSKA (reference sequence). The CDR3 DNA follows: TGCAGTGCTAGGATTCTAGCGGGGGCCTACGAGCAGTACTTC. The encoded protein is CSARILAGAYEQYF.